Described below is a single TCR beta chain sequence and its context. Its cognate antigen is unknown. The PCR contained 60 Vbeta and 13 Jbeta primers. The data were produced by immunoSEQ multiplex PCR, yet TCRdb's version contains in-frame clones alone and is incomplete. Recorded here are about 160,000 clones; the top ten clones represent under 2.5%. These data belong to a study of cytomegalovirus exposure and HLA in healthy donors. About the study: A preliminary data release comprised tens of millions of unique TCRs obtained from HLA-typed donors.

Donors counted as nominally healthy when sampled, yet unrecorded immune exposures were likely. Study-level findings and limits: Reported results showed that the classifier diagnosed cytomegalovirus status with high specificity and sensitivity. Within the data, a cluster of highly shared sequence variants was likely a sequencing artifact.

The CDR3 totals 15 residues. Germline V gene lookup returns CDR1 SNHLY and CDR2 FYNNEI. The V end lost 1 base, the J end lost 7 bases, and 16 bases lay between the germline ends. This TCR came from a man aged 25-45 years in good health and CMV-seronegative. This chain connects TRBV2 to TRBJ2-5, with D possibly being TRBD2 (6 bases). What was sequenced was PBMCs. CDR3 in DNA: TGTGCCAGCAGTGAAGAGACCGGGGGAGGAGGGACCCAGTACTTC. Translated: CASSEETGGGGTQYF.